This TCR beta chain emerged from a study of cytomegalovirus exposure and HLA in healthy donors. This clone was detected only once. One end of the junction is discordant with germline, which a read error may explain. In the PCR, 60 Vbeta and 13 Jbeta primers were used. TCRdb's copy holds only in-frame clones and misses some; the assay was immunoSEQ multiplex PCR. The data hold roughly 73,000 clones, with roughly 74% observed a single time. CDR1 is SGHRS and CDR2 is YFSETQ in the germline V gene. This CDR3 contains 13 residues. V usage is TRBV5-1 and J usage is TRBJ1-2; 9 bases agree with TRBD1. The sample taken for sequencing was PBMCs. This TCR was recovered from a man aged 40-50 years in good health and CMV-seronegative. The CDR3 loop is CASSGQGQGDYPF. The CDR3 DNA follows: TGCGCCAGCAGCGGACAGGGACAGGGAGACTACCCCTTC. The full variable domain, its missing parts supplied by reference TRBV5-1 and TRBJ1-2, is KAGVTQTPRYLIKTRGQQVTLSCSPISGHRSVSWYQQTPGQGLQFLFEYFSETQRNKGNFPGRFSGRQFSNSRSEMNVSTLELGDSALYLCASSGQGQGDYPFGSGTRLTVV.